These 2 T cell receptor beta chains came from one sample sequenced in a study of OX40 agonist ivuxolimab in advanced cancers. Using immunoSEQ multiplex PCR, the repertoire was profiled, and TCRdb retains in-frame clones only, with some absent. The sample consists of approximately 70,000 clones, around nine tenths of them appearing once. Sample: CD4+ or CD8+ T cells sorted from blood, taken in a trial of the OX40 agonist ivuxolimab. The receptors were sampled from an adult with an advanced solid tumor such as melanoma, head and neck, liver or kidney cancer.

The chain combines TRBV5-4 with TRBJ2-5, with D perhaps TRBD1 or TRBD2 (5 bases each). The length of the CDR3 is 15 residues. V lost 4 bases to trimming and J lost 0 bases, with 13 bases between them. Germline V lookup: CDR1 SGHNT, CDR2 YYREEE (reference sequence). The CDR3: CASSPDLGDQETQYF. The CDR3 DNA sequence: TGTGCCAGCAGCCCGGACTTGGGGGACCAAGAGACCCAGTACTTC. The full variable domain, its missing parts supplied by reference TRBV5-4 and TRBJ2-5, is ETGVTQSPTHLIKTRGQQVTLRCSSQSGHNTVSWYQQALGQGPQFIFQYYREEENGRGNFPPRFSGLQFPNYSSELNVNALELDDSALYLCASSPDLGDQETQYFGPGTRLLVL.

The chain combines TRBV6-5 with TRBJ2-5, with a weak D call TRBD1 (6 bases). Trimming removed 2 bases at V and 5 bases at J, with 12 bases between. The CDR3 runs 14 residues. The germline V gene has CDR1 MNHEY and CDR2 SVGAGI. The CDR3 DNA follows: TGTGCCAGCAGTTACCCAGGGGCCAGGGAGACCCAGTACTTC. This encodes CASSYPGARETQYF.